Sequencing of this T cell receptor (beta chain) was carried out in a study of blood T cell repertoires in COVID-19. The trim removed 2 bases at V and 0 bases at J, leaving 12 bases unmatched. Germline V gives CDR1 MDHEN, CDR2 SYDVKM. CDR3 length equals 21 residues. Per the study methods: Estimated nucleated cell counts came from reference gene primer amplification. Generated by immunoSEQ multiplex PCR, the TCRdb table keeps only in-frame clones and is missing some. The D gene and trimming were derived from the DNA, and the V and J assignments and clone size from that table. Altogether some 260,000 clones are present, roughly four fifths being singletons, with the ten largest covering over 7.5%.

The gene calls are TRBV28 and TRBJ1-6; 11 positions agree with TRBD1. Sequenced material: peripheral blood. The clonotype originates from a man older than 75 with acute or convalescent COVID-19. The CDR3 reads CASSLRNPGQGGPSYNSPLHF. The CDR3 DNA follows: TGTGCCAGCAGTTTACGAAATCCGGGACAGGGGGGCCCCTCCTATAATTCACCCCTCCACTTT.